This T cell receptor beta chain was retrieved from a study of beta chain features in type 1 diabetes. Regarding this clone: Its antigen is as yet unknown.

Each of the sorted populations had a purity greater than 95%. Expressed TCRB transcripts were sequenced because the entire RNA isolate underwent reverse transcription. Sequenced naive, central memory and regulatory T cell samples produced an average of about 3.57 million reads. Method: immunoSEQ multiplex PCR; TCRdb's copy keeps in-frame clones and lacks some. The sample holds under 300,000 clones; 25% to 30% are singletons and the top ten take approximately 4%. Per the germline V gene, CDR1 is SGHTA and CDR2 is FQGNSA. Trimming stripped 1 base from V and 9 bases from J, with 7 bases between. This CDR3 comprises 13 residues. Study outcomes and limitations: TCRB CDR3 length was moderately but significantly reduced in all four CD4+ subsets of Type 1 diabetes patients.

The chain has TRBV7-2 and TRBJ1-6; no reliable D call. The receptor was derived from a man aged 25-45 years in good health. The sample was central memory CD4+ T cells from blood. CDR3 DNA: TGTGCCAGCAGCTTAGAGGAAATTTCACCCCTCCACTTT. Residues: CASSLEEISPLHF. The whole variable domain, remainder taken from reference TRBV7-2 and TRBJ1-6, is GAGVSQSPSNKVTEKGKDVELRCDPISGHTALYWYRQSLGQGLEFLIYFQGNSAPDKSGLPSDRFSAERTGGSVSTLTIQRTQQEDSAVYLCASSLEEISPLHFGNGTRLTVT.